A selection of T cell receptor beta chains follows, all from one sample in a study of T cell responses to AZD1222 COVID-19 vaccine. Generated by immunoSEQ multiplex PCR, the TCRdb table keeps only in-frame clones and is missing some. The table records about 100,000 clones, 80% to 90% of them present only once. The input for sequencing was peripheral blood, taken on day 0 of AZD1222 vaccination. The origin of the receptors is an adult in good health. CDR3s include the opening cysteine and the closing phenylalanine or tryptophan. Each record gives: CDR3 length, V gene, J gene, D gene, clone size, CDR3 protein, CDR3 DNA. D genes are given only for firm matches. Some rows mark clone size as missing; the rest say once, few, many or name a class of expanded clone.

len: 16; v_gene: TRBV6-5; j_gene: TRBJ1-2; d_gene: -; abundance: -; CDR3aa: CASSYPPGQRGYGYTF; CDR3nt: TGTGCCAGCAGTTACCCCCCGGGGCAAAGGGGTTATGGCTACACCTTC
len: 15; v_gene: TRBV28; j_gene: TRBJ1-5; d_gene: -; abundance: -; CDR3aa: CASSLHPGGIQPQHF; CDR3nt: TGTGCCAGCAGCCTACACCCGGGAGGGATCCAGCCCCAGCATTTT
len: 11; v_gene: TRBV29-1; j_gene: TRBJ1-2; d_gene: TRBD1; abundance: -; CDR3aa: CSVGQGGGYTF; CDR3nt: TGCAGCGTTGGACAGGGAGGCGGCTACACCTTC
len: 12; v_gene: TRBV19; j_gene: TRBJ2-5; d_gene: -; abundance: -; CDR3aa: CASSSNDVTQYF; CDR3nt: TGTGCCAGTAGTTCCAACGACGTTACCCAGTACTTC
len: 16; v_gene: TRBV5-6; j_gene: TRBJ2-7; d_gene: TRBD2; abundance: -; CDR3aa: CASRQGASGFPYEQYF; CDR3nt: TGTGCCAGCAGACAAGGGGCTAGCGGGTTCCCCTACGAGCAGTACTTC
len: 16; v_gene: TRBV5-1; j_gene: TRBJ2-2; d_gene: -; abundance: few; CDR3aa: CASSLTWGLNTGELFF; CDR3nt: TGCGCCAGCAGCTTAACCTGGGGCCTTAACACCGGGGAGCTGTTTTTT
len: 16; v_gene: TRBV19; j_gene: TRBJ2-7; d_gene: -; abundance: -; CDR3aa: CASSIDPQGSIYEQYF; CDR3nt: TGTGCCAGTAGTATAGATCCTCAGGGGAGTATCTACGAGCAGTACTTC
len: 15; v_gene: TRBV6-5; j_gene: TRBJ2-2; d_gene: TRBD2; abundance: -; CDR3aa: CASFPGGGGPGELFF; CDR3nt: TGTGCCAGCTTCCCGGGCGGGGGGGGGCCCGGGGAGCTGTTTTTT
len: 12; v_gene: TRBV12-3/TRBV12-4; j_gene: TRBJ1-2; d_gene: -; abundance: -; CDR3aa: CASSKGEYGYTF; CDR3nt: TGTGCCAGCAGTAAGGGGGAATATGGCTACACCTTC
len: 16; v_gene: TRBV27; j_gene: TRBJ1-6; d_gene: TRBD1; abundance: -; CDR3aa: CASSTPTGGLNSPLHF; CDR3nt: TGTGCCAGCAGTACCCCGACAGGGGGCCTAAATTCACCCCTCCACTTT
len: 14; v_gene: TRBV2; j_gene: TRBJ1-2; d_gene: -; abundance: once; CDR3aa: CASSDRRTYYGYTF; CDR3nt: TGTGCCAGCAGTGACCGGCGGACTTACTATGGCTACACCTTC
len: 13; v_gene: TRBV4-1; j_gene: TRBJ1-1; d_gene: -; abundance: -; CDR3aa: CASSQDRGRGEFF; CDR3nt: TGCGCCAGCAGCCAAGATCGGGGCAGGGGTGAATTCTTT
len: 16; v_gene: TRBV3-1/TRBV3-2; j_gene: TRBJ2-3; d_gene: -; abundance: -; CDR3aa: CASSRGGGGPTDTQYF; CDR3nt: TGTGCCAGCAGCCGCGGTGGGGGGGGGCCCACAGATACGCAGTATTTT
len: 11; v_gene: TRBV5-4; j_gene: TRBJ1-2; d_gene: -; abundance: -; CDR3aa: CASSTNDGYTF; CDR3nt: TGTGCCAGCAGCACCAATGATGGCTACACCTTC
len: 14; v_gene: TRBV6-2/TRBV6-3; j_gene: TRBJ1-2; d_gene: -; abundance: -; CDR3aa: CASSYPPENYGYTF; CDR3nt: TGTGCCAGCAGTTACCCCCCGGAGAACTATGGCTACACCTTC
len: 14; v_gene: TRBV4-3; j_gene: TRBJ1-2; d_gene: -; abundance: -; CDR3aa: CASSQASRARGYTF; CDR3nt: TGCGCCAGCAGCCAAGCTTCGCGGGCGCGGGGCTACACCTTC
len: 18; v_gene: TRBV5-1; j_gene: TRBJ2-3; d_gene: TRBD2; abundance: -; CDR3aa: CASSLAEIAGGFVDTQYF; CDR3nt: TGCGCCAGCAGCTTGGCAGAGATAGCGGGGGGGTTCGTAGATACGCAGTATTTT
len: 16; v_gene: TRBV15; j_gene: TRBJ1-4; d_gene: -; abundance: -; CDR3aa: CATSRGLTGRGEKLFF; CDR3nt: TGTGCCACCAGCAGAGGGTTGACAGGACGGGGTGAAAAACTGTTTTTT
len: 13; v_gene: TRBV4-3; j_gene: TRBJ2-1; d_gene: -; abundance: -; CDR3aa: CASSRGSYNEQFF; CDR3nt: TGCGCCAGCAGCAGGGGCTCCTACAATGAGCAGTTCTTC
len: 15; v_gene: TRBV7-6; j_gene: TRBJ2-5; d_gene: -; abundance: -; CDR3aa: CASSLPLGASETQYF; CDR3nt: TGTGCCAGCAGCTTACCTTTGGGGGCGTCTGAGACCCAGTACTTC
len: 13; v_gene: TRBV19; j_gene: TRBJ2-7; d_gene: TRBD1; abundance: -; CDR3aa: CASSTSGQTEQYF; CDR3nt: TGTGCCAGTAGTACCTCGGGACAGACAGAGCAGTACTTC
len: 15; v_gene: TRBV7-9; j_gene: TRBJ2-2; d_gene: -; abundance: -; CDR3aa: CASSTGDANTGELFF; CDR3nt: TGTGCCAGCAGCACGGGAGACGCGAACACCGGGGAGCTGTTTTTT
len: 14; v_gene: TRBV28; j_gene: TRBJ1-1; d_gene: TRBD1; abundance: -; CDR3aa: CASSLGTGDTEAFF; CDR3nt: TGTGCCAGCAGTTTAGGGACAGGGGACACTGAAGCTTTCTTT
len: 14; v_gene: TRBV6-5; j_gene: TRBJ1-1; d_gene: TRBD1; abundance: -; CDR3aa: CASSYSGGQREAFF; CDR3nt: TGTGCCAGCAGTTACAGCGGGGGACAGCGTGAAGCTTTCTTT
len: 17; v_gene: TRBV19; j_gene: TRBJ1-5; d_gene: TRBD1; abundance: -; CDR3aa: CASSTRDRGRSNQPQHF; CDR3nt: TGTGCCAGTAGTACGCGGGACAGGGGGCGAAGCAATCAGCCCCAGCATTTT
len: 16; v_gene: TRBV18; j_gene: TRBJ2-7; d_gene: -; abundance: -; CDR3aa: CASSPQSGPSVNEQYF; CDR3nt: TGTGCCAGCTCACCTCAGTCGGGACCTAGCGTCAACGAGCAGTACTTC
len: 12; v_gene: TRBV7-8; j_gene: TRBJ2-7; d_gene: -; abundance: -; CDR3aa: CASSLQGYEQYF; CDR3nt: TGTGCCAGCAGCTTACAGGGCTACGAGCAGTACTTC
len: 14; v_gene: TRBV18; j_gene: TRBJ1-1; d_gene: -; abundance: -; CDR3aa: CASSPVDKNTEAFF; CDR3nt: TGTGCCAGCTCACCCGTCGACAAGAACACTGAAGCTTTCTTT
len: 13; v_gene: TRBV4-3; j_gene: TRBJ2-7; d_gene: -; abundance: -; CDR3aa: CASSQDSGYEQYF; CDR3nt: TGCGCCAGCAGCCAAGATTCCGGTTACGAGCAGTACTTC
len: 14; v_gene: TRBV9; j_gene: TRBJ1-6; d_gene: TRBD1; abundance: -; CDR3aa: CASGTGVDNSPLHF; CDR3nt: TGTGCCAGCGGGACAGGGGTAGATAATTCACCCCTCCACTTT
len: 14; v_gene: TRBV28; j_gene: TRBJ1-3; d_gene: TRBD1; abundance: -; CDR3aa: CASSPQTGGNTIYF; CDR3nt: TGTGCCAGCAGTCCGCAGACAGGGGGAAACACCATATATTTT
len: 14; v_gene: TRBV19; j_gene: TRBJ1-2; d_gene: TRBD1; abundance: -; CDR3aa: CASSPQQGNYGYTF; CDR3nt: TGTGCCAGTAGTCCACAACAGGGGAACTATGGCTACACCTTC
len: 14; v_gene: TRBV7-2; j_gene: TRBJ1-6; d_gene: TRBD1; abundance: once; CDR3aa: CASSPGTGASPLHF; CDR3nt: TGTGCCAGCAGCCCTGGGACAGGGGCTTCACCCCTCCACTTT
len: 15; v_gene: TRBV19; j_gene: TRBJ1-1; d_gene: TRBD1; abundance: -; CDR3aa: CASSIGDRRNTEAFF; CDR3nt: TGTGCCAGTAGTATAGGGGACAGGCGGAACACTGAAGCTTTCTTT
len: 14; v_gene: TRBV5-1; j_gene: TRBJ1-1; d_gene: -; abundance: -; CDR3aa: CASSGKTGVAEAFF; CDR3nt: TGCGCCAGCAGCGGGAAGACCGGCGTCGCTGAAGCTTTCTTT
len: 13; v_gene: TRBV5-4; j_gene: TRBJ2-5; d_gene: -; abundance: -; CDR3aa: CASSFGSQETQYF; CDR3nt: TGTGCCAGCAGCTTTGGGTCACAAGAGACCCAGTACTTC
len: 14; v_gene: TRBV7-3; j_gene: TRBJ1-6; d_gene: -; abundance: -; CDR3aa: CASSLRQFNSPLHF; CDR3nt: TGTGCCAGCAGCTTAAGACAGTTCAATTCACCCCTCCACTTT
len: 14; v_gene: TRBV18; j_gene: TRBJ1-1; d_gene: -; abundance: once; CDR3aa: CASSPGRTNTEAFF; CDR3nt: TGTGCCAGCTCCCCAGGACGGACGAACACTGAAGCTTTCTTT
len: 16; v_gene: TRBV7-9; j_gene: TRBJ2-3; d_gene: TRBD2; abundance: -; CDR3aa: CASSLIGGRNTDTQYF; CDR3nt: TGTGCCAGCAGCTTAATAGGCGGGAGAAACACAGATACGCAGTATTTT
len: 14; v_gene: TRBV7-9; j_gene: TRBJ2-7; d_gene: TRBD2; abundance: -; CDR3aa: CASSLDGGATEQYF; CDR3nt: TGTGCCAGCAGCTTAGACGGGGGGGCTACAGAGCAGTACTTC
len: 15; v_gene: TRBV28; j_gene: TRBJ1-4; d_gene: -; abundance: -; CDR3aa: CASSLRQGRDEKLFF; CDR3nt: TGTGCCAGCAGTTTACGGCAGGGGAGGGATGAAAAACTGTTTTTT
len: 17; v_gene: TRBV5-1; j_gene: TRBJ2-2; d_gene: TRBD2; abundance: -; CDR3aa: CASSLTTSGANTGELFF; CDR3nt: TGCGCCAGCAGCTTGACGACTAGCGGGGCTAACACCGGGGAGCTGTTTTTT
len: 13; v_gene: TRBV2; j_gene: TRBJ1-4; d_gene: -; abundance: -; CDR3aa: CASSGATNEKLFF; CDR3nt: TGTGCCAGCAGCGGGGCAACTAATGAAAAACTGTTTTTT
len: 15; v_gene: TRBV30; j_gene: TRBJ1-6; d_gene: -; abundance: -; CDR3aa: CAWRAAGLYNSPLHF; CDR3nt: TGTGCCTGGAGGGCCGCAGGGCTTTACAATTCACCCCTCCACTTT
len: 14; v_gene: TRBV6-1; j_gene: TRBJ1-2; d_gene: -; abundance: -; CDR3aa: CASSENQVDYGYTF; CDR3nt: TGTGCCAGCAGTGAAAACCAGGTTGACTATGGCTACACCTTC
len: 15; v_gene: TRBV19; j_gene: TRBJ1-5; d_gene: TRBD1; abundance: -; CDR3aa: CASGDTGGAEKPQHF; CDR3nt: TGTGCCAGTGGGGATACAGGGGGCGCAGAAAAGCCCCAGCATTTT
len: 15; v_gene: TRBV5-6; j_gene: TRBJ2-5; d_gene: TRBD1; abundance: -; CDR3aa: CASSLSITGDVPQYF; CDR3nt: TGTGCCAGCAGCTTGTCGATCACAGGGGATGTCCCCCAGTACTTC
len: 14; v_gene: TRBV20-1; j_gene: TRBJ2-1; d_gene: TRBD2; abundance: -; CDR3aa: CSASPRGGSNEQFF; CDR3nt: TGCAGTGCTAGTCCGCGCGGGGGAAGCAATGAGCAGTTCTTC
len: 16; v_gene: TRBV5-4; j_gene: TRBJ2-1; d_gene: TRBD2; abundance: -; CDR3aa: CASTPGGAGGGNEQFF; CDR3nt: TGTGCCAGCACCCCTGGTGGGGCGGGGGGGGGCAATGAGCAGTTCTTC
len: 14; v_gene: TRBV6-4; j_gene: TRBJ2-1; d_gene: TRBD2; abundance: -; CDR3aa: CASSGAGGPHGQFF; CDR3nt: TGTGCCAGCAGCGGAGCGGGGGGGCCTCATGGTCAGTTCTTC
len: 15; v_gene: TRBV5-4; j_gene: TRBJ2-7; d_gene: -; abundance: -; CDR3aa: CASSSSTGSSYEQYF; CDR3nt: TGTGCCAGCAGCTCCAGTACCGGGAGTTCCTACGAGCAGTACTTC
len: 15; v_gene: TRBV5-1; j_gene: TRBJ2-2; d_gene: -; abundance: -; CDR3aa: CASSLQGPNTGELFF; CDR3nt: TGCGCCAGCAGCTTACAGGGACCGAACACCGGGGAGCTGTTTTTT
len: 14; v_gene: TRBV5-1; j_gene: TRBJ1-5; d_gene: -; abundance: -; CDR3aa: CASSLGAENQPQHF; CDR3nt: TGCGCCAGCAGCTTGGGGGCAGAGAATCAGCCCCAGCATTTT